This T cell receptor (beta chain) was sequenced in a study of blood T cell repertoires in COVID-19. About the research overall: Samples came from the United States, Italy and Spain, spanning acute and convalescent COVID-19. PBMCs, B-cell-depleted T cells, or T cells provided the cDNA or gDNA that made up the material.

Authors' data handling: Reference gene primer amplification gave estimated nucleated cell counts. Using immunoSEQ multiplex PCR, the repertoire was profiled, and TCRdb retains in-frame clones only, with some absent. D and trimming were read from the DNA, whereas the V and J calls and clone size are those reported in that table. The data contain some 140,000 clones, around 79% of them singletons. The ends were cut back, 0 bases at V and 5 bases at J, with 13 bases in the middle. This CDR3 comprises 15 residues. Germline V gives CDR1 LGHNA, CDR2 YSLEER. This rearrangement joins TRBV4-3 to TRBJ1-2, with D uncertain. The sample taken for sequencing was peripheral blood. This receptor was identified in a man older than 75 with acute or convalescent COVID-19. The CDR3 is CASSQEPGIRYGYTF. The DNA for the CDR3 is TGCGCCAGCAGCCAAGAGCCGGGGATAAGGTATGGCTACACCTTC.